Shown below are 30 T cell receptor beta chains from a single sample sequenced in a study of cytomegalovirus exposure and HLA in healthy donors. Use of 60 Vbeta and 13 Jbeta primers characterized the PCR. Method: immunoSEQ multiplex PCR; TCRdb's copy keeps in-frame clones and lacks some. Found here are some 110,000 clones, approximately 70% of them singletons; the top ten hold nearly 9.5%. Sequencing was done on a sample of PBMCs. The receptors derive from a woman aged 40-49 years in good health and CMV-seropositive.

Comment on this clone: At one of its ends the junction is not consistent with the germline gene, which may arise from a read error. The chain joins TRBV19 to TRBJ2-1, with 9 bases identical to TRBD1. CDR1 and CDR2 from the germline V gene are LNHDA and SQIVND (reference sequence). This CDR3 region has 15 residues. CDR3 sequence (DNA): TGTACCAGTACCAGTAGACAGGGGGCCTACAATGAGCAGTTCTTC. Its protein product is CTSTSRQGAYNEQFF.

The chain is built from TRBV7-3 and TRBJ1-5, with 8 bases that match TRBD1. This CDR3 is 17 amino acids long. Germline CDR1 SGHTA, CDR2 FQGTGA. V dropped 5 bases and J dropped 2; count of bases not matched to a gene: 11. The CDR3 here is CASSRASDRGGNQPQHF. The CDR3 DNA reads TGTGCCAGCAGCCGAGCCAGCGACAGGGGCGGCAATCAGCCCCAGCATTTT.

The CDR3 protein is CASGLAMKGGTGVTGELFF. CDR3 nucleotide sequence: TGTGCTAGTGGTTTGGCTATGAAGGGCGGGACCGGAGTTACCGGGGAGCTGTTTTTT. The chain employs TRBV12-5 and TRBJ2-2, with D perhaps TRBD2 (6 bases). Germline V gives CDR1 LGHNT, CDR2 FRNRAP. Trimming took off 1 base at V and 5 bases at J, with 23 bases between the two ends. CDR3 length equals 19 residues.

This chain uses TRBV19 with TRBJ2-4, with TRBD2 identical over 12 bases. Germline lookup yields CDR1 LNHDA and CDR2 SQIVND (reference sequence). The trim removed 6 bases at V and 0 bases at J, leaving 6 bases unmatched. The CDR3 extends over 17 amino acids. The CDR3, as DNA: TGTGCCAGTAGGGAACTAGCGGGGGGTTTAGCCAAAAACATTCAGTACTTC. Translated: CASRELAGGLAKNIQYF.

The gene calls are TRBV4-1 and TRBJ2-7; 7 bases match TRBD1. V shed 1 base and J 5 bases; nucleotides not matched to a gene: 14. Looked up from germline, CDR1 is MGHRA and CDR2 is YSYEKL. This CDR3 has 17 amino acids. CDR3 bases: TGCGCCAGCAGCCAAGCTCCCCCCGGGACAGAAGGGGACGAGCAGTACTTC. Its protein is CASSQAPPGTEGDEQYF.

This clone was seen only once. The rearrangement uses TRBV30 and TRBJ2-7; D ambiguous. Per the germline V gene, CDR1 is GTSNPN and CDR2 is SVGIG (reference sequence). The CDR3 length is 13 residues. The V and J ends lost 2 bases and 3 bases respectively, with 11 bases between them. As DNA, the CDR3 is TGTGCCTGGAGTACAGATCTCTACTACGAGCAGTACTTC. Its translation is CAWSTDLYYEQYF. Filled out from reference TRBV30 and TRBJ2-7, the complete variable domain reads SQTIHQWPATLVQPVGSPLSLECTVEGTSNPNLYWYRQAAGRGLQLLFYSVGIGQISSEVPQNLSASRPQDRQFILSSKKLLLSDSGFYLCAWSTDLYYEQYFGPGTRLTVT.

The rearrangement uses TRBV5-5 and TRBJ1-1; D is ambiguous. Trimming removed 0 bases at V and 1 base at J, with 7 bases between. CDR3 length: 14 amino acids. Germline CDR1 SGHKS, CDR2 YYEKEE (reference sequence). The CDR3: CASSLELSNTEAFF. CDR3 DNA sequence: TGTGCCAGCAGCTTGGAGCTATCGAACACTGAAGCTTTCTTT.

A few counts support this clone. CDR3 nucleotide sequence: TGCGCCAGCAGATCCCGGGACTACTCCTACGAGCAGTACTTC. As protein: CASRSRDYSYEQYF. The chain employs TRBV5-1 and TRBJ2-7; 7 bases are shared with TRBD2. CDR1 and CDR2 from the germline V gene are SGHRS and YFSETQ. This CDR3 contains 14 residues. The ends lost 5 bases at V and 0 bases at J; junction bases unmatched: 5.

The rearrangement uses TRBV14 and TRBJ2-7; no clear D. Trimming left V 6 bases short and J 0 bases short, with 12 bases between. The CDR3 has 14 residues. CDR1 and CDR2 from the germline V gene are SGHDN and FVKESK. The chain's CDR3 is CASSTAARSYEQYF. The DNA of the CDR3 is TGTGCCAGCAGTACGGCGGCCCGCTCCTACGAGCAGTACTTC. The full variable domain, completed using reference TRBV14 and TRBJ2-7, is EAGVTQFPSHSVIEKGQTVTLRCDPISGHDNLYWYRRVMGKEIKFLLHFVKESKQDESGMPNNRFLAERTGGTYSTLKVQPAELEDSGVYFCASSTAARSYEQYFGPGTRLTVT.

This clone has a handful of counts. The rearrangement joins TRBV6-1 to TRBJ2-7, with 7 bases matching TRBD2. The CDR3 is made up of 14 amino acids. Germline V gene lookup returns CDR1 MNHNS and CDR2 SASEGT. J lost 0 bases, V lost 6 bases, and 5 bases had no gene match. The CDR3 DNA is TGTGCCAGCAGCGGACTAGGATACTCCTACGAGCAGTACTTC. This gives the protein CASSGLGYSYEQYF.

The gene calls are TRBV9 and TRBJ1-2; D perhaps matches TRBD1 (6 bases). Trimming removed 0 bases from V and 7 bases from J, with 13 bases in between. CDR1 is SGDLS and CDR2 is YYNGEE in the germline V gene. The CDR3 runs 14 residues. For the CDR3, the DNA is TGTGCCAGCAGCGTAGGCAGGGGATCGACTGGCTACACCTTC. The encoded protein is CASSVGRGSTGYTF.

V usage is TRBV25-1 and J usage is TRBJ2-3, with TRBD2 matching over 14 bases. Germline V gene sequence: CDR1 MGHDK, CDR2 SYGVNS. This CDR3 comprises 17 residues. The V gene end was trimmed by 8 bases and the J gene end by 2 bases; junction bases not matched to a gene: 9. CDR3 sequence reads: CASSPGLAGEVTDTQYF. DNA for the CDR3: TGTGCCAGCTCCCCGGGACTAGCGGGAGAGGTCACAGATACGCAGTATTTT.

The chain combines TRBV9 with TRBJ1-2; no clear D gene. V was shortened by 3 bases and J by 0 bases, with 24 bases between the two germline ends. Looked up from germline, CDR1 is SGDLS and CDR2 is YYNGEE. The CDR3 consists of 19 residues. CDR3 in amino acids: CASSGLRPITKTTNYGYTF. For the CDR3, the DNA is TGTGCCAGCAGCGGGCTCCGCCCTATTACCAAGACTACTAACTATGGCTACACCTTC. The whole variable domain, filled in from reference TRBV9 and TRBJ1-2, reads DSGVTQTPKHLITATGQRVTLRCSPRSGDLSVYWYQQSLDQGLQFLIQYYNGEERAKGNILERFSAQQFPDLHSELNLSSLELGDSALYFCASSGLRPITKTTNYGYTFGSGTRLTVV.

The chain is built from TRBV10-2 and TRBJ2-7, with D possibly matching TRBD2 (6 bases). Trimming cost V 8 bases and J 2 bases, with 10 bases left between them. Germline assignment: CDR1 WSHSY and CDR2 SAAADI. The CDR3 contains 12 residues. CDR3 nucleotides: TGCGCCAGCGGCGGACTAACCTACGAGCAGTACTTC. Translated, it gives CASGGLTYEQYF.

This clone was picked up a small number of times. The CDR3 sequence: CASSPGQGATQYF. For the CDR3, the DNA is TGTGCCAGCAGTCCGGGACAGGGGGCGACCCAGTACTTC. V usage is TRBV6-5 and J usage is TRBJ2-5; 12 bases agree with TRBD1. The V gene's germline CDR1 is MNHEY and CDR2 SVGAGI. V was pared by 5 bases and J by 7 bases, with 2 bases of the junction left unmatched. The CDR3 loop spans 13 amino acids.

The chain joins TRBV2 to TRBJ1-1; 8 bases are a match to TRBD1. Germline trimming cut 6 bases from V and 7 bases from J; bases unmatched to any gene: 7. In germline, CDR1 is SNHLY, CDR2 FYNNEI. CDR3 length: 13 amino acids. Written as DNA, the CDR3 is TGTGCCAGCAGGGGGGACAGGAACTTTGAAGCTTTCTTT. Translating it yields CASRGDRNFEAFF.

The V and J genes are TRBV11-2 and TRBJ1-2, with D possibly being TRBD1 (5 bases). The CDR3 loop spans 15 amino acids. Germline-derived CDR1 and CDR2 are SGHAT and FQNNGV. The V end was cut by 3 bases, the J end by 7 bases, with 18 bases between. The CDR3 region is CASSLDIGVFGGYTF. Written as DNA, the CDR3 is TGTGCCAGCAGCTTGGATATAGGGGTTTTCGGTGGCTACACCTTC.

There are a few counts of this clone. The V gene is TRBV4-3, the J gene TRBJ2-6; possible D gene TRBD1, 5 bases. Germline CDR1 LGHNA, CDR2 YSLEER. The CDR3 has 15 residues. Trimming removed 4 bases from V and 0 bases from J, with 7 bases in between. The CDR3 here is CASSRDSSGANVLTF. CDR3 DNA: TGCGCCAGCAGCCGCGACAGCTCTGGGGCCAACGTCCTGACTTTC.

The chain combines TRBV11-2 with TRBJ1-4; tentatively, D is TRBD1 (6 bases). This CDR3 contains 13 residues. Germline assignment: CDR1 SGHAT and CDR2 FQNNGV. V lost 5 bases and J 3 bases, leaving 7 bases between the germline ends. Written as DNA, the CDR3 is TGTGCCAGCAGCCGGACAGCTAATGAAAAACTGTTTTTT. Protein product: CASSRTANEKLFF.

The table lists this clone with a few counts. The gene calls are TRBV2 and TRBJ2-6, with D possibly being TRBD1 (5 bases). The germline V gene encodes CDR1 SNHLY and CDR2 FYNNEI. This CDR3 spans 19 amino acids. The V gene lost 4 bases and the J gene lost 0 bases, with 19 bases spanning the gap. CDR3 coding DNA: TGTGCCAGCAGTGGATCCGTAGACAGAATTTCCTCTGGGGCCAACGTCCTGACTTTC. This codes for CASSGSVDRISSGANVLTF.

The chain employs TRBV13 and TRBJ2-1; 8 nucleotides align to TRBD1. CDR1 PRHDT and CDR2 FYEKMQ come from the germline V gene (reference sequence). The CDR3 is 14 amino acids. With V trimmed by 5 bases and J by 7 bases, 7 bases remained unmatched. CDR3 bases: TGTGCCAGCAGCCCTGGACAGGGCTGGAATGAGCAGTTCTTC. It is translated as CASSPGQGWNEQFF. Using reference TRBV13 and TRBJ2-1 for the parts outside the CDR3, the full variable domain is AAGVIQSPRHLIKEKRETATLKCYPIPRHDTVYWYQQGPGQDPQFLISFYEKMQSDKGSIPDRFSAQQFSDYHSELNMSSLELGDSALYFCASSPGQGWNEQFFGPGTRLTVL.

This rearrangement joins TRBV6-5 to TRBJ2-1; 12 bases line up with TRBD2. This CDR3 comprises 15 residues. Unmatched junction bases numbered 4, after V lost 5 bases and J lost 5 bases. Germline-derived CDR1 and CDR2 are MNHEY and SVGAGI. The CDR3: CASSPLAGGHNEQFF. CDR3 in DNA: TGTGCCAGCAGTCCTCTAGCGGGAGGGCACAATGAGCAGTTCTTC.

The DNA of the CDR3 is TGTGCCAGCAAAGAGTCCGGACAGGGGGCCTACGAGCAGTACTTC. Translation gives CASKESGQGAYEQYF. The chain employs TRBV6-6 and TRBJ2-7, with 10 bases aligning to TRBD1. The trim removed 7 bases at V and 2 bases at J, leaving 8 bases unmatched. The CDR3 sequence is 15 residues long. The germline V gene encodes CDR1 MNHNY and CDR2 SVGAGI (reference sequence).

Written as DNA, the CDR3 is TGTGCCAGCGGAAGGACCGGACAGTTTACAAGAGAGCAGTACTTC. It specifies CASGRTGQFTREQYF. The chain has TRBV9 and TRBJ2-7, with D possibly matching TRBD1 (6 bases). V gave up 7 bases and J gave up 7 bases, with 24 bases separating them. This CDR3 contains 15 residues. Germline V gene lookup returns CDR1 SGDLS and CDR2 YYNGEE.

V is TRBV27 and J is TRBJ2-7; 7 bases fit TRBD1. Germline trimming cut 3 bases from V and 7 bases from J; bases unmatched to any gene: 9. This CDR3 is 14 amino acids long. In germline, CDR1 is MNHEY, CDR2 SMNVEV (reference sequence). CDR3 sequence: CASSFGQEQGEQYF. The CDR3 coding sequence is TGTGCCAGCAGTTTTGGACAGGAGCAAGGGGAGCAGTACTTC.

V gene TRBV28 combines with J gene TRBJ2-7; perhaps TRBD1 as D (5 bases). Germline-derived CDR1 and CDR2 are MDHEN and SYDVKM. V lost 3 bases and J lost 0, with 12 bases in between. The CDR3 is 15 residues long. The CDR3 here is CASSFIGATSYEQYF. The CDR3 nucleotides are TGTGCCAGCAGTTTTATTGGGGCCACCTCCTACGAGCAGTACTTC.

This chain connects TRBV7-2 to TRBJ2-5; no definite D call. The CDR3 contains 13 residues. The V gene lost 1 base and the J gene lost 2 bases, with 5 bases spanning the gap. Per the germline V gene, CDR1 is SGHTA and CDR2 is FQGNSA. The CDR3 here is CASSLVGQETQYF. CDR3 bases: TGTGCCAGCAGCTTAGTCGGGCAAGAGACCCAGTACTTC.

The gene calls are TRBV9 and TRBJ1-1, with D possibly TRBD1 on 6 matching bases. CDR3 length: 13 amino acids. Per germline, CDR1 SGDLS and CDR2 YYNGEE. V was pared by 0 bases and J by 3 bases, with 6 bases between. The CDR3 nucleotides are TGTGCCAGCAGCGTAGCAGGGGACACTGAAGCTTTCTTT. Protein: CASSVAGDTEAFF.

The chain carries TRBV28 and TRBJ1-5; TRBD1 is a possible D gene (6 bases). V lost 6 bases, J lost 6 bases, and 9 bases lay in between. This CDR3 contains 12 residues. Germline-derived CDR1 and CDR2 are MDHEN and SYDVKM. Written as DNA, the CDR3 is TGTGCCAGCAGGGGGGACACTCAGCCCCAGCATTTT. It is translated as CASRGDTQPQHF.

Only one count was recorded for this clone. J is TRBJ1-6 and V is TRBV27, with D possibly matching TRBD1 (5 bases). CDR1 is MNHEY and CDR2 is SMNVEV in the germline V gene (reference sequence). CDR3 length: 13 residues. Trimming pared 2 bases from V and 6 bases from J, leaving 5 bases between. CDR3 in DNA: TGTGCCAGCAGTTTAGACAGTAATTCACCCCTCCACTTT. Translation gives CASSLDSNSPLHF.